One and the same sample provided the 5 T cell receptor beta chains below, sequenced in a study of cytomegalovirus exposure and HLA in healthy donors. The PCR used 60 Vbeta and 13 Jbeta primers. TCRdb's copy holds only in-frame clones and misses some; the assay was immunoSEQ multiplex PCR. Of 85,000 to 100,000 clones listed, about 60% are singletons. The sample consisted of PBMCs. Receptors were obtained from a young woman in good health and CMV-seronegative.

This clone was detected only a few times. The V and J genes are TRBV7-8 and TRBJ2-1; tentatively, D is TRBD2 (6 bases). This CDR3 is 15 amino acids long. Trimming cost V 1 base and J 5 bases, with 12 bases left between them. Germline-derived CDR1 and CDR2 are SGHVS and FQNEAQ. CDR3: CASSLGRAGDNEQFF. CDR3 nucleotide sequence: TGTGCCAGCAGCTTAGGGAGGGCTGGGGACAATGAGCAGTTCTTC.

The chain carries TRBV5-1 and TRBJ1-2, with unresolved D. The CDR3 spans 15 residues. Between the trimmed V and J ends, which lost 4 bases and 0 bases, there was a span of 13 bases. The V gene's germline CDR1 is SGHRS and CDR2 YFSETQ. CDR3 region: CASSPRGEANYGYTF. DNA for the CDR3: TGCGCCAGCAGCCCACGCGGGGAAGCTAACTATGGCTACACCTTC.

CDR3 in DNA: TGCGCCAGCAGCTCGGGACTAGCGGGAGGGTATCGTCAGACCCAGTACTTC. Translated, it gives CASSSGLAGGYRQTQYF. The J gene is TRBJ2-5, the V gene TRBV5-1; TRBD2 matches 16 bases. The CDR3 has 17 residues. The germline V gene encodes CDR1 SGHRS and CDR2 YFSETQ. V trimming: 3 bases; J trimming: 6 bases; junction bases outside the gene matches: 8.

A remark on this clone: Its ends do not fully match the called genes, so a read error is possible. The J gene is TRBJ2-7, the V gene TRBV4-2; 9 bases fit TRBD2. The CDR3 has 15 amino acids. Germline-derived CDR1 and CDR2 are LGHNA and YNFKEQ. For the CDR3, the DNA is TGTGCCAGCAGCCAAGTGTCTAGCGGGAACTACGGGCAGTACTTC. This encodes CASSQVSSGNYGQYF.

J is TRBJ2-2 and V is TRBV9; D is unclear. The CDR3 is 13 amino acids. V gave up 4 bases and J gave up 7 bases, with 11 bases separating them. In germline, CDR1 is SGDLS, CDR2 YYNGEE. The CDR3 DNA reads TGTGCCAGCAGCCTAGGTTCGGGCGGGGAGCTGTTTTTT. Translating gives CASSLGSGGELFF.